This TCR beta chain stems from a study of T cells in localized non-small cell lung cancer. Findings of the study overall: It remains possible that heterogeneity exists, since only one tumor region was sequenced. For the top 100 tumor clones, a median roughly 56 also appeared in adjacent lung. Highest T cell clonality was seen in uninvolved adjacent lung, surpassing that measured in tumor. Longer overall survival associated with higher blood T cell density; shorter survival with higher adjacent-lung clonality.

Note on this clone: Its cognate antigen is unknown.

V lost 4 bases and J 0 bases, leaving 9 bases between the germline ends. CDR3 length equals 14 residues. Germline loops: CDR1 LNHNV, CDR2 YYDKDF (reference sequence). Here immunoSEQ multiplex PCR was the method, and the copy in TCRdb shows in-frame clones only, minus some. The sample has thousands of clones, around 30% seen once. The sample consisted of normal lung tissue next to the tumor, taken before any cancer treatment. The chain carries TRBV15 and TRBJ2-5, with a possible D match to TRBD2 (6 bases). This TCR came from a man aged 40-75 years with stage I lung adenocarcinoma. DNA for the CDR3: TGTGCCACCAGCACGGGGGATCACCAAGAGACCCAGTACTTC. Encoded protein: CATSTGDHQETQYF.